This TCR beta chain was observed in a study of blood T cells in healthy people across ages. Germline assignment: CDR1 DFQATT and CDR2 SNEGSKA (reference sequence). The CDR3 spans 14 residues. Trimming stripped 3 bases from V and 1 base from J, with 12 bases between. A J-beta primer mix and a sample-barcoded 5' primer were used in a second PCR of roughly 6 to 11 cycles. TCRdb reprocessed the 5' RACE reads via MiXCR and lists one record per CDR3 protein. This table has about 930,000 distinct CDR3 sequences, approximately 32% appearing once. The same data also went into a second study, on T cells of mothers and their children.

The sequence derives from a woman in her thirties or forties in good health. The sequencing sample was made of blood. The chain couples TRBV20-1 to TRBJ2-5; D might be TRBD1 (8 bases). In DNA, the CDR3 is TGCAGTGCTAGTCACAGGGGGGGCCAAGAGACCCAGTACTTC. Protein product: CSASHRGGQETQYF.